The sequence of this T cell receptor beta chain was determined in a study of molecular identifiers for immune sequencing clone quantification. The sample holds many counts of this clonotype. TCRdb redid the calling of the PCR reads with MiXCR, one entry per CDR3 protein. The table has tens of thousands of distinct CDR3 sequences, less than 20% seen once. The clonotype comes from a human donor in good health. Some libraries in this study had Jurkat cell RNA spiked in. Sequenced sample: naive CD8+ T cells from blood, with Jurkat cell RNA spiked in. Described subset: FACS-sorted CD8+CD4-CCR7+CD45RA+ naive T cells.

The CDR3 bases are TGTGCCAGCAGCGTAGGTATTGAGCAGTTCTTC. Translated, it gives CASSVGIEQFF. The gene calls are TRBV9 and TRBJ2-1; unclear D gene. Germline CDR1 is SGDLS and CDR2 is YYNGEE. CDR3 size: 11 residues. V lost 0 bases, J lost 9 bases, and 4 bases lay in between.